This T cell receptor beta chain was recovered during a study of CD8 T cells in ankylosing spondylitis. In its sample, this clonotype was seen many times. Its antigen is still unknown. Study results and limitations: Several of the motif variants were reported before in synovial fluid and blood from reactive arthritis. Disease-linked clones, CD8+, were relatively rare in peripheral blood. Matched ankylosing spondylitis synovial fluid reportedly contained a significantly enriched population of disease-linked clones.

Quantitative 5'-RACE with molecular barcodes generated TCR beta libraries. From the 5' RACE reads, TCRdb called clonotypes with MiXCR, one entry per CDR3 protein. The table lists some 240,000 distinct CDR3 sequences, approximately 9% of them singletons. The receptor's source is a male donor with ankylosing spondylitis or in good health (not recorded which). Specimen: blood, either unsorted or a sorted T cell fraction (not recorded which).

The DNA of the CDR3 is TGCAGTGCTAGAGATAATGGCCACTGGGGCACAGATACGCAGTATTTT. This sequence encodes CSARDNGHWGTDTQYF. The rearrangement uses TRBV20-1 and TRBJ2-3; D unresolved. Germline V gene data show CDR1 as DFQATT and CDR2 as SNEGSKA (reference sequence). The CDR3 has 16 residues. V gave up 0 bases and J gave up 1 base, with 14 bases separating them.